This is a list of T cell receptor beta chains from one sample in a study of CD8 T cells in Susac syndrome. TCRdb ran MiXCR on the immunoSEQ multiplex PCR reads and lists one entry per CDR3 protein. The sample records 95,000 to 150,000 distinct CDR3 sequences, 96% being singletons. Sequencing was carried out using CD4+ T cells from PBMCs. The receptors stem from a human donor with Susac syndrome. Both conserved end residues are part of each CDR3. Each record gives: CDR3 protein, CDR3 DNA, clone size, D gene, J gene, V gene. The D gene is left open where the match is weak. Expanded clones get a size class; other rows say once, few or many, or leave the size out.

CDR3: CAWSAGAGNEQFF
DNA: TGTGCCTGGAGCGCCGGGGCCGGCAATGAGCAGTTCTTC
size: NA
D: NA
J: TRBJ2-1
V: TRBV30

CDR3: CASSQYAGGEQFF
DNA: TGTGCCAGCAGCCAATATGCGGGAGGCGAGCAGTTCTTC
size: once
D: TRBD2
J: TRBJ2-1
V: TRBV3-1

CDR3: CASSFRADSNEQFF
DNA: TGTGCCAGCAGCTTCCGGGCCGACAGCAATGAGCAGTTCTTC
size: NA
D: NA
J: TRBJ2-1
V: TRBV5-4

CDR3: CSASLTGAYEQYF
DNA: TGCAGTGCTAGCCTCACGGGCGCCTACGAGCAGTACTTC
size: NA
D: NA
J: TRBJ2-7
V: TRBV20-1

CDR3: CAWRPGLAGNNEQFF
DNA: TGTGCCTGGAGGCCTGGACTAGCGGGAAACAATGAGCAGTTCTTC
size: NA
D: TRBD2
J: TRBJ2-1
V: TRBV30

CDR3: CASSPTTGDTQYF
DNA: TGTGCCAGCAGTCCGACGACGGGAGATACGCAGTATTTT
size: few
D: NA
J: TRBJ2-3
V: TRBV12-3/TRBV12-4

CDR3: CASSVGSSGSTDTQYF
DNA: TGTGCCAGCAGCGTAGGGTCTAGCGGTAGCACAGATACGCAGTATTTT
size: NA
D: TRBD2
J: TRBJ2-3
V: TRBV9

CDR3: CASSQATSGRSTYNEQFF
DNA: TGCGCCAGCAGCCAAGCCACTAGCGGGAGGTCCACCTACAATGAGCAGTTCTTC
size: once
D: TRBD2
J: TRBJ2-1
V: TRBV4-1

CDR3: CASSPAGANTGELFF
DNA: TGTGCCAGCAGCCCCGCCGGAGCGAACACCGGGGAGCTGTTTTTT
size: NA
D: NA
J: TRBJ2-2
V: TRBV13

CDR3: CAWTEGASYGYTF
DNA: TGTGCCTGGACCGAGGGGGCTTCCTATGGCTACACCTTC
size: NA
D: TRBD1
J: TRBJ1-2
V: TRBV30

CDR3: CASSLGTGREPQHF
DNA: TGCGCCAGCAGCTTGGGGACAGGGCGGGAGCCCCAGCATTTT
size: NA
D: TRBD1
J: TRBJ1-5
V: TRBV5-1

CDR3: CASSRDRGFEQFF
DNA: TGTGCCAGCAGTAGGGACAGGGGATTTGAGCAGTTCTTC
size: NA
D: TRBD1
J: TRBJ2-1
V: TRBV2

CDR3: CASSQKRNTEAFF
DNA: TGTGCCAGCAGCCAAAAGAGAAACACTGAAGCTTTCTTT
size: NA
D: NA
J: TRBJ1-1
V: TRBV3-1

CDR3: CASSRRASGSSTDTQYF
DNA: TGTGCCAGCAGCCGGAGGGCTAGCGGGAGTAGCACAGATACGCAGTATTTT
size: NA
D: TRBD2
J: TRBJ2-3
V: TRBV5-6

CDR3: CASSLGRAYEQYF
DNA: TGCGCCAGCAGCTTGGGGAGAGCCTACGAGCAGTACTTC
size: once
D: NA
J: TRBJ2-7
V: TRBV5-1

CDR3: CAISSGQLFTGELFF
DNA: TGTGCCATCTCCTCGGGACAATTATTCACCGGGGAGCTGTTTTTT
size: NA
D: NA
J: TRBJ2-2
V: TRBV28

CDR3: CASSGTGLNYGYTF
DNA: TGTGCCAGCAGTGGGACAGGGCTAAACTATGGCTACACCTTC
size: NA
D: TRBD1
J: TRBJ1-2
V: TRBV28

CDR3: CASSPSLREGYTF
DNA: TGTGCCAGCTCACCAAGTCTCAGGGAAGGCTACACCTTC
size: NA
D: NA
J: TRBJ1-2
V: TRBV18

CDR3: CSTRAGLPDEQYF
DNA: TGCAGCACCCGAGCGGGCCTCCCGGACGAGCAGTACTTC
size: NA
D: NA
J: TRBJ2-7
V: TRBV29-1

CDR3: CASSVERWRDNEQFF
DNA: TGTGCCAGCAGCGTAGAAAGGTGGAGGGACAATGAGCAGTTCTTC
size: NA
D: NA
J: TRBJ2-1
V: TRBV9

CDR3: CASNQVYTEAFF
DNA: TGTGCCAGCAACCAGGTTTATACTGAAGCTTTCTTT
size: NA
D: NA
J: TRBJ1-1
V: TRBV2

CDR3: CSASLASGRDHYNEQFF
DNA: TGCAGTGCTAGCCTCGCTAGCGGGAGAGATCACTACAATGAGCAGTTCTTC
size: NA
D: TRBD2
J: TRBJ2-1
V: TRBV20-1

CDR3: CSAVPQVGTEAFF
DNA: TGCAGTGCCGTACCTCAGGTAGGCACTGAAGCTTTCTTT
size: NA
D: NA
J: TRBJ1-1
V: TRBV20-1

CDR3: CSARDYNSPIEQYF
DNA: TGCAGTGCTAGAGATTATAACTCCCCCATCGAGCAGTACTTC
size: NA
D: NA
J: TRBJ2-7
V: TRBV20-1

CDR3: CASSPQGSEAFF
DNA: TGTGCCAGCAGTCCACAGGGATCTGAAGCTTTCTTT
size: once
D: NA
J: TRBJ1-1
V: TRBV3-1

CDR3: CSAQTLETQYF
DNA: TGCAGTGCTCAGACCCTAGAGACCCAGTACTTC
size: NA
D: NA
J: TRBJ2-5
V: TRBV20-1

CDR3: CASSPGDDYGYTF
DNA: TGTGCCAGCAGCCCTGGGGATGACTATGGCTACACCTTC
size: NA
D: NA
J: TRBJ1-2
V: TRBV9